This TCR beta chain was identified during a study of cytomegalovirus exposure and HLA in healthy donors. On the study more broadly: One earlier analysis, a look at some 180 million T cells, found 117 million unique TCR beta sequences. Study results and limitations: Later analysis demonstrated an association between a missense DCLRE1C variant and TCR beta V- and J-gene trimming. Sequencing likely produced, as an artifact, a cluster of highly shared sequence variants.

In the case of this clone: Its cognate antigen is unknown.

Primers: 60 Vbeta forward and 13 Jbeta reverse. Produced via immunoSEQ multiplex PCR; TCRdb's table is partial and in-frame only. The listing contains about 200,000 clones. Healthy bone marrow donors supplied every sample. The ends lost 4 bases at V and 8 bases at J; junction bases unmatched: 9. Germline V gene data show CDR1 as SGHNT and CDR2 as YYREEE (reference sequence). The CDR3 is 14 amino acids. Sequencing was carried out using PBMCs. The chain recombines TRBV5-4 with TRBJ1-2; 9 positions agree with TRBD1. The TCR was taken from a girl aged 2 to 10 in good health and CMV-seropositive. The CDR3 loop is CASSATGQGDGYTF. The CDR3 DNA reads TGTGCCAGCAGCGCAACGGGACAGGGAGACGGCTACACCTTC.